Listed below are T cell receptor beta chains from one sample, sequenced in a study of identical twins. TCRdb re-derived calls from the 5' RACE reads in MiXCR, one entry per CDR3 protein. The sample has approximately 190,000 distinct CDR3 sequences, about 16% seen once; the top ten hold 35% to 45%. This sample was also put to use in a study of T cells expressing NK-cell markers.

The sequencing input was CD8+ T cells sorted from blood. The receptor source for this set is a young woman in good health. The CDR3 runs from the conserved cysteine through the conserved F or W. The D gene is left open where the match is weak. Size values are once, few and many counts, or a class for expanded clones, and some rows have none.

j_gene: TRBJ2-7; len: 14; abundance: NA; v_gene: TRBV10-2; d_gene: TRBD2; CDR3aa: CASSVVAGGYEQYF; CDR3nt: TGCGCCAGCAGTGTCGTAGCGGGAGGCTACGAGCAGTACTTC
j_gene: TRBJ2-3; len: 15; abundance: few; v_gene: TRBV7-9; d_gene: NA; CDR3aa: CASSFGLPITDTQYF; CDR3nt: TGTGCCAGCAGCTTCGGACTTCCCATTACAGATACGCAGTATTTT
j_gene: TRBJ2-1; len: 16; abundance: few; v_gene: TRBV12-3/TRBV12-4; d_gene: TRBD1; CDR3aa: CASSTYDRGLGNEQFF; CDR3nt: TGTGCCAGCAGTACTTACGACAGGGGGCTTGGCAATGAGCAGTTCTTC
j_gene: TRBJ2-1; len: 12; abundance: NA; v_gene: TRBV9; d_gene: NA; CDR3aa: CASSVGNNEQFF; CDR3nt: TGTGCCAGCAGCGTAGGTAACAATGAGCAGTTCTTC
j_gene: TRBJ2-4; len: 16; abundance: NA; v_gene: TRBV6-2/TRBV6-3; d_gene: TRBD2; CDR3aa: CASSSLPGTSGNIQYF; CDR3nt: TGTGCCAGCAGTTCCCTTCCGGGGACTAGTGGCAACATTCAGTACTTC
j_gene: TRBJ2-5; len: 14; abundance: many; v_gene: TRBV12-3/TRBV12-4; d_gene: NA; CDR3aa: CASTPSVGRETQYF; CDR3nt: TGTGCCAGCACCCCCTCGGTGGGGCGAGAGACCCAGTACTTC
j_gene: TRBJ2-7; len: 14; abundance: few; v_gene: TRBV3-1; d_gene: NA; CDR3aa: CASGDSQKTYEQYF; CDR3nt: TGTGCCAGCGGTGACTCACAGAAGACCTACGAGCAGTACTTC
j_gene: TRBJ2-2; len: 13; abundance: NA; v_gene: TRBV7-9; d_gene: NA; CDR3aa: CASSLEGPGELFF; CDR3nt: TGTGCCAGCAGCTTAGAGGGGCCCGGGGAGCTGTTTTTT
j_gene: TRBJ2-3; len: 16; abundance: NA; v_gene: TRBV7-2; d_gene: TRBD2; CDR3aa: CASSWSPGTSADTQYF; CDR3nt: TGTGCCAGCAGCTGGAGCCCCGGGACTAGCGCCGATACGCAGTATTTT
j_gene: TRBJ2-1; len: 14; abundance: few; v_gene: TRBV4-3; d_gene: NA; CDR3aa: CASSQEFGGTEQFF; CDR3nt: TGCGCCAGCAGCCAAGAGTTCGGGGGAACTGAGCAGTTCTTC
j_gene: TRBJ2-7; len: 13; abundance: few; v_gene: TRBV7-9; d_gene: TRBD1; CDR3aa: CASSLRDRNEQYF; CDR3nt: TGTGCCAGCAGCTTACGGGACAGAAACGAGCAGTACTTC
j_gene: TRBJ1-2; len: 11; abundance: NA; v_gene: TRBV7-2; d_gene: NA; CDR3aa: CASKAGDGYTF; CDR3nt: TGTGCCAGCAAAGCAGGGGATGGCTACACCTTC
j_gene: TRBJ1-1; len: 12; abundance: few; v_gene: TRBV6-2/TRBV6-3; d_gene: NA; CDR3aa: CASSYLSTEAFF; CDR3nt: TGTGCCAGCAGTTACTTGAGCACTGAAGCTTTCTTT
j_gene: TRBJ1-3; len: 14; abundance: few; v_gene: TRBV13; d_gene: NA; CDR3aa: CASSLGDSGNTIYF; CDR3nt: TGTGCCAGCAGCCTAGGGGACTCTGGAAACACCATATATTTT
j_gene: TRBJ1-1; len: 12; abundance: many; v_gene: TRBV12-3/TRBV12-4; d_gene: NA; CDR3aa: CASSLDAAEAFF; CDR3nt: TGTGCCAGCAGTTTAGACGCAGCCGAAGCTTTCTTT
j_gene: TRBJ2-3; len: 12; abundance: once; v_gene: TRBV6-6; d_gene: NA; CDR3aa: CASSYVADTQYF; CDR3nt: TGTGCCAGCAGTTACGTGGCAGATACGCAGTATTTT
j_gene: TRBJ1-1; len: 14; abundance: many; v_gene: TRBV29-1; d_gene: NA; CDR3aa: CSVEGGSLNTEAFF; CDR3nt: TGCAGCGTTGAGGGAGGGAGCTTGAACACTGAAGCTTTCTTT
j_gene: TRBJ2-7; len: 12; abundance: few; v_gene: TRBV7-9; d_gene: NA; CDR3aa: CASSLGENEQYF; CDR3nt: TGTGCCAGCAGCTTAGGGGAGAACGAGCAGTACTTC
j_gene: TRBJ2-7; len: 15; abundance: NA; v_gene: TRBV7-2; d_gene: NA; CDR3aa: CASSLIWDGSYEQYF; CDR3nt: TGTGCCAGCAGCCTCATCTGGGACGGATCCTACGAGCAGTACTTC
j_gene: TRBJ2-1; len: 15; abundance: few; v_gene: TRBV20-1; d_gene: TRBD2; CDR3aa: CSASPSGSAYNEQFF; CDR3nt: TGCAGTGCTAGCCCTAGCGGGTCCGCCTACAATGAGCAGTTCTTC
j_gene: TRBJ1-1; len: 13; abundance: NA; v_gene: TRBV29-1; d_gene: NA; CDR3aa: CSVEGGENTEAFF; CDR3nt: TGCAGCGTTGAAGGGGGAGAGAACACTGAAGCTTTCTTT
j_gene: TRBJ2-3; len: 16; abundance: NA; v_gene: TRBV11-2; d_gene: NA; CDR3aa: CASSITQTGSTDTQYF; CDR3nt: TGTGCCAGCAGCATAACCCAGACGGGGAGCACAGATACGCAGTATTTT
j_gene: TRBJ2-1; len: 12; abundance: few; v_gene: TRBV5-6; d_gene: TRBD2; CDR3aa: CASSALAGYQFF; CDR3nt: TGTGCCAGCAGCGCCTTAGCGGGGTATCAGTTCTTC
j_gene: TRBJ2-1; len: 17; abundance: few; v_gene: TRBV27; d_gene: TRBD2; CDR3aa: CASSYYKSGSLYNEQFF; CDR3nt: TGTGCCAGCAGTTATTATAAAAGCGGGAGTCTCTACAATGAGCAGTTCTTC
j_gene: TRBJ1-6; len: 11; abundance: NA; v_gene: TRBV21-1; d_gene: NA; CDR3aa: CASRDYSPLHF; CDR3nt: TGTGCCAGCAGGGACTACTCACCCCTCCACTTT